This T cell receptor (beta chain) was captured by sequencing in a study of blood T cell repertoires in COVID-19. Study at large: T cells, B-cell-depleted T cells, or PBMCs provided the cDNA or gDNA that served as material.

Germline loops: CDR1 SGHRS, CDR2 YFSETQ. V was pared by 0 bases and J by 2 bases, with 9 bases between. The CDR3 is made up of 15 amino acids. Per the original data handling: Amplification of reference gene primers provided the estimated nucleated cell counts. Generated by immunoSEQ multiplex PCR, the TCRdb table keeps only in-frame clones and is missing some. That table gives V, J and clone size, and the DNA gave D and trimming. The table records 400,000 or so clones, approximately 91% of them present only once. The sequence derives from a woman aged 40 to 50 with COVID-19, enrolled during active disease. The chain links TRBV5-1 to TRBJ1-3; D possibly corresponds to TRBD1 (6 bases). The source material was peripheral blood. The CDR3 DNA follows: TGCGCCAGCAGCTTGGGAACAGGGACTGGAAACACCATATATTTT. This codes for CASSLGTGTGNTIYF.